This is a list of T cell receptor beta chains from one sample in a study of long-term antiretroviral therapy in people with HIV. Generated by immunoSEQ multiplex PCR, the TCRdb table keeps only in-frame clones and is missing some. Here the sample spans roughly 34,000 clones, about four fifths being singletons. The sequences come from unsorted PBMCs, collected 1.9 years after starting antiretroviral therapy. Receptors originate from a man aged 18 to 30 with HIV. CDR3s include the opening cysteine and the closing phenylalanine or tryptophan. D genes are given only for firm matches. The size of a clone is reported for some rows only, either as once, few or many, or as a class for expanded clones.

clone size	V gene	J gene	CDR3 length	D gene	CDR3 DNA	CDR3 protein
-	TRBV2	TRBJ1-5	12	-	TGTGCCAGCAGTGTGGGGGATCAGCCCCAGCATTTT	CASSVGDQPQHF
-	TRBV7-9	TRBJ1-1	18	TRBD1	TGTGCCAGCAGCCCTCCCTCCGGGACAGGTCCACTATTCACTGAAGCTTTCTTT	CASSPPSGTGPLFTEAFF
-	TRBV10-3	TRBJ1-5	15	TRBD1	TGTGCCACTGATACAGGGGACGGCAGCAATCAGCCCCAGCATTTT	CATDTGDGSNQPQHF
-	TRBV6-1	TRBJ2-2	13	-	TGTGCCAGCAGTGAAGGGGACACCGGGGAGCTGTTTTTT	CASSEGDTGELFF
-	TRBV6-6	TRBJ1-2	15	-	TGTGCCAGCAGTACTTCAGGGGCAACTAACTATGGCTACACCTTC	CASSTSGATNYGYTF
-	TRBV15	TRBJ1-1	18	-	TGTGCCACCAGCAGAGGGGGACTCCGGGGAGGCATGAACACTGAAGCTTTCTTT	CATSRGGLRGGMNTEAFF
few	TRBV7-2	TRBJ2-4	16	-	TGTGCCAGCAGCTTAGGTCCCACTAGCTACCAAAACATTCAGTACTTC	CASSLGPTSYQNIQYF
-	TRBV11-3	TRBJ2-2	15	-	TGTGCCAGCAGCTTGGGACGAGCGAACACCGGGGAGCTGTTTTTT	CASSLGRANTGELFF
-	TRBV7-9	TRBJ2-2	17	TRBD1	TGTGCCAGCAGCTCCACCCTAGGACAGGCGAACACCGGGGAGCTGTTTTTT	CASSSTLGQANTGELFF
once	TRBV10-1	TRBJ2-7	14	-	TGCGCCAGCAGTGAGTCTCCAGGAGCCTACGAGCAGTACTTC	CASSESPGAYEQYF
-	TRBV6-1	TRBJ2-2	13	-	TGTGCCAGTTTGCCTGTGGACACCGGGGAGCTGTTTTTT	CASLPVDTGELFF
few	TRBV4-2	TRBJ1-1	14	-	TGTGCCAGCAGCCCCCGGCCCGGGAGCACTGAAGCTTTCTTT	CASSPRPGSTEAFF
few	TRBV6-5	TRBJ1-2	13	-	TGTGCCAGCAGATTACAGGGAAGGGGTGGCTACACCTTC	CASRLQGRGGYTF
few	TRBV10-3	TRBJ1-6	13	-	TGTGCCATCAGTGAGACTAATAATTCACCCCTCCACTTT	CAISETNNSPLHF
-	TRBV7-3	TRBJ1-6	12	-	TGTGCCAGCAGCTTCAAAGAGGGACCCCTCCACTTT	CASSFKEGPLHF
-	TRBV18	TRBJ2-5	12	-	TGTGCCAGCTCACCGGGCAGTGAGACCCAGTACTTC	CASSPGSETQYF
-	TRBV7-3	TRBJ1-1	13	-	TGTGCCAGCAGCCTAGGCGGGGACACTGAAGCTTTCTTT	CASSLGGDTEAFF
few	TRBV18	TRBJ2-7	14	-	TGTGCCAGCTCACCACGGTTCAGCCCCTACGAGCAGTACTTC	CASSPRFSPYEQYF
-	TRBV29-1	TRBJ1-1	12	-	TGCAGCGTGAAGGGGACGAACACTGAAGCTTTCTTT	CSVKGTNTEAFF
-	TRBV10-2	TRBJ2-1	14	-	TGCGCCAGCAGATCCCCTGGGGCCTACAATGAGCAGTTCTTC	CASRSPGAYNEQFF
-	TRBV6-5	TRBJ2-5	13	-	TGTGCCAGCAGTTATGACGTGCAAGAGACCCAGTACTTC	CASSYDVQETQYF
-	TRBV5-1	TRBJ1-4	16	-	TGCGCCAGCAGCCTCCGTGGTGAGGGAACTAATGAAAAACTGTTTTTT	CASSLRGEGTNEKLFF
-	TRBV6-5	TRBJ1-3	15	TRBD1	TGTGCCAGCAGTCTGGACAGGGGGTCAGGAAACACCATATATTTT	CASSLDRGSGNTIYF
-	TRBV6-1	TRBJ1-2	11	-	TGTGCCAGCAGTGAATGGGGTGGCTACACCTTC	CASSEWGGYTF
-	TRBV7-2	TRBJ1-1	14	-	TGTGCCAGCAGCTTGGGGGTAGGACTGTCTGAAGCTTTCTTT	CASSLGVGLSEAFF
-	TRBV18	TRBJ1-1	13	-	TGTGCCAGCTCACAGACAGCGAACACTGAAGCTTTCTTT	CASSQTANTEAFF
-	TRBV10-2	TRBJ1-5	16	-	TGCGCCAGCAGTGAGTCTTCAGGACGCGGACGGCGGCCCCAGCATTTT	CASSESSGRGRRPQHF
-	TRBV28	TRBJ1-1	11	-	TGTGCCAGCAGTTTTTTGGGGGGAGCTTTCTTT	CASSFLGGAFF
-	TRBV10-2	TRBJ2-1	19	TRBD2	TGCGCCAGCAGTGCTCGTGGACTAGCGGTCCTTAGCTCCTACAATGAGCAGTTCTTC	CASSARGLAVLSSYNEQFF
-	TRBV5-1	TRBJ2-1	18	TRBD2	TGCGCCAGCAGCTTAAATGGAGCGGGGGGCGACCCTTACAATGAGCAGTTCTTC	CASSLNGAGGDPYNEQFF
-	TRBV5-1	TRBJ2-2	16	-	TGCGCCAGCAGCTTGATTCGGCAGGGTGGGACCGGGGAGCTGTTTTTT	CASSLIRQGGTGELFF
-	TRBV5-5	TRBJ2-6	15	-	TGTGCCAGCAGCTTGGTCGGCTCCGGGGCCAACGTCCTGACTTTC	CASSLVGSGANVLTF
-	TRBV5-1	TRBJ2-1	16	TRBD2	TGCGCCAGCAGCTTGGCCAACGGCGGGGGGGCCAGGGAGCAGTTCTTC	CASSLANGGGAREQFF
-	TRBV19	TRBJ2-1	11	-	TGTGCCAGTCGCTACCACAATGAGCAGTTCTTC	CASRYHNEQFF
-	TRBV28	TRBJ2-6	15	-	TGTGCCAGCAGTAGTATCTCCTCTGGGGCCAACGTCCTGACTTTC	CASSSISSGANVLTF
-	TRBV28	TRBJ1-1	16	TRBD1	TGTGCCAGCAGTTCCCCGGGGACAGGGGTAGGTACTGAAGCTTTCTTT	CASSSPGTGVGTEAFF
-	TRBV11-3	TRBJ2-2	16	TRBD1	TGTGCCAGCAGCTGGAGGACAGGGCCGAATGCCGGGGAGCTGTTTTTT	CASSWRTGPNAGELFF
-	TRBV6-4	TRBJ2-1	15	-	TGTGCCAGCAGTGACTCTTCGGGGGCCAACAATGAGCAGTTCTTC	CASSDSSGANNEQFF
-	TRBV15	TRBJ1-4	13	-	TGTGCCACCAGCAGATCAAGGGGTGAAAAACTGTTTTTT	CATSRSRGEKLFF
-	TRBV30	TRBJ1-2	14	-	TGTGCCTGGATCTTCGGGGGAGGACGTCGTGGCTACACCTTC	CAWIFGGGRRGYTF
-	TRBV7-5	TRBJ2-2	15	-	TGTGCCAGAAGCCCCCCAGGGGGCCGGGAACAGGAGCTGTTTTTT	CARSPPGGREQELFF
-	TRBV28	TRBJ2-1	13	-	TGTGCCAGCGGAGAGAGGTCACACAATGAGCAGTTCTTC	CASGERSHNEQFF
-	TRBV6-6	TRBJ1-1	16	-	TGTGCCAGCTCGAGGTTTACGGGGCTGGAGAACACTGAAGCTTTCTTT	CASSRFTGLENTEAFF
-	TRBV7-2	TRBJ2-1	17	-	TGTGCCAGCAGCTTACGTCCCGCGGGACAGAGCTACAATGAGCAGTTCTTC	CASSLRPAGQSYNEQFF
once	TRBV7-9	TRBJ1-5	15	-	TGTGCCAGCAGCTTCTGGGGGGCGGGCAATCAGCCCCAGCATTTT	CASSFWGAGNQPQHF
-	TRBV28	TRBJ1-6	15	-	TGTGCCAGCAGGGTGGGCTCTCCGGGCGGTTCACCCCTCCACTTT	CASRVGSPGGSPLHF
few	TRBV11-2	TRBJ1-2	12	-	TGTGCCAGCAGCTCAGACGGCTATGGCTACACCTTC	CASSSDGYGYTF
-	TRBV7-6	TRBJ1-1	13	-	TGTGCCAGCAGCTTAAGCAGGGGCACTGAAGCTTTCTTT	CASSLSRGTEAFF
-	TRBV6-6	TRBJ1-5	13	-	TGTGCCAGCAGTCCTAACGGAGACCAGCCCCAGCATTTT	CASSPNGDQPQHF